This T cell receptor (beta chain) was retrieved from a study of blood T cell repertoires in COVID-19 (dated by TCRdb to 2020 to 2022). In terms of the full investigation: Collaborator samples came from the United States, Italy and Spain and covered acute and convalescent phases of COVID-19. The material from the prospective study consisted of cDNA or gDNA derived from T cells, B-cell-depleted T cells, or PBMCs. Subjects who had been exposed to COVID-19, were actively infected with it, or had recovered from it provided the deeply sampled blood TCRbeta repertoires that made up the dataset. A freely available public database, intended as a resource for researchers studying the immune response to SARS-CoV-2, is where the repertoires were released. The samples were drawn from the first 160 participants of the ongoing ImmuneRACE study and from 1,254 subjects provided by 6 global collaborators. Sample metadata almost always included a de-identified subject ID, COVID-19 status, age in years and sex. HLA class I and class II types, where available, came from metadata supplied by the sample provider rather than from assay-based typing. General study outcomes and caveats: The amount of clinical and demographic metadata varied by source and participant and was provided uncurated.

V is pared back by 5 bases and J by 5 bases, with 15 bases lying between the germline termini. The CDR3 numbers 14 residues from cysteine through phenylalanine. Only CDR3 DNA is held: 42 bases, read in frame from base 1. CDR1 MNHEY and CDR2 SVGAGI were looked up in the germline V gene. The collaborating institutions used their own protocols to collect whole blood in K2EDTA tubes. Collaborator samples were shipped for TCRbeta analysis as frozen whole blood, isolated PBMCs, or DNA extracted from either sample type. TCRbeta CDR3 regions were amplified from genomic DNA by means of the immunoSEQ Assay, a bias-controlled multiplex PCR. Regarding the original processing steps: The number of nucleated cells in each sample was estimated from the amplification of reference gene primers within the assay. To quantify the absolute abundance of each unique TCRbeta CDR3 rearrangement, sequence reads were collapsed and filtered. For each sample, productive Simpson clonality was calculated by taking the square root of Simpson's diversity index across productive rearrangements. TCRdb limited this immuneACCESS table to in-frame rearrangements with V and J called. A share of clones is missing; checked studies link under half to unresolved V genes, and the rest is unexplained. Clone size and the V and J calls come from that table; the DNA yielded D and trimming. This sample has about 170,000 clones in its table, and roughly 88% of those were observed once. The ten largest clones capture more than 7% of the sample.

On this clone itself: Its recognized antigen is unknown. Base-call qualities are not available, and no considerably larger clone is one nucleotide away.

The chain is encoded by TRBV6-5 joined to TRBJ1-1, and the D gene may be TRBD1, 5 bases matching. The receptor's source is a woman over 75 with active or convalescent COVID-19. Sequencing input: peripheral blood. The nucleotide sequence reads as follows: TGTGCCAGCAGTACCTCAGGGTGGGAAACTGAAGCTTTCTTT. This yields the protein CASSTSGWETEAFF.